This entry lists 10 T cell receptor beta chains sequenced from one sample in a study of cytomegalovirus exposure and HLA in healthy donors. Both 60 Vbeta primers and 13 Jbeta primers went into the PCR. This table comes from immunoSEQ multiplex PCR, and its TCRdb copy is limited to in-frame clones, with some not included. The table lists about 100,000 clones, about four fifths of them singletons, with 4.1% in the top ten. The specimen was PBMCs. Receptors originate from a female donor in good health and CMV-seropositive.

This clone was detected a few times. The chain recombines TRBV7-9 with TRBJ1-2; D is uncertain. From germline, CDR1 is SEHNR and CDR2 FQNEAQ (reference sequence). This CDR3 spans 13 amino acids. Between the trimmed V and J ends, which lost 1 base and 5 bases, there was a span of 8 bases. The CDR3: CASSLGHTYGYTF. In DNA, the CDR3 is TGTGCCAGCAGCTTAGGACATACTTATGGCTACACCTTC.

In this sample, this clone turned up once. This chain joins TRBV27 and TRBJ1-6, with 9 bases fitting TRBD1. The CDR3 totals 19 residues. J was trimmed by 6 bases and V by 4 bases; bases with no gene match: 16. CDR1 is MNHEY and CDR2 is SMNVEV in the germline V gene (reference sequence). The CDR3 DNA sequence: TGTGCCAGCAGTTCGACCGGGACAGGGAGGACTCTAGGTAATTCACCCCTCCACTTT. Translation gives CASSSTGTGRTLGNSPLHF.

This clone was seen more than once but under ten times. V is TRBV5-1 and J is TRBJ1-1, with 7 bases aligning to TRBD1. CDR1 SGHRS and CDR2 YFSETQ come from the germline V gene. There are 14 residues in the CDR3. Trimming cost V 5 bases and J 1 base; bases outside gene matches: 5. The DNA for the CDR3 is TGCGCCAGCAGGCGGGGACAGCAGAACACTGAAGCTTTCTTT. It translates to CASRRGQQNTEAFF.

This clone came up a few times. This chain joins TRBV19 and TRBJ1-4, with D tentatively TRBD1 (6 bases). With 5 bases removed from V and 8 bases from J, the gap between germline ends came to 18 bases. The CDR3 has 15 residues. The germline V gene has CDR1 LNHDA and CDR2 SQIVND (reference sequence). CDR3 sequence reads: CASSPRGGLGEKLFF. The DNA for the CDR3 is TGTGCCAGTAGTCCTCGGGGGGGCTTGGGGGAAAAACTGTTTTTT.

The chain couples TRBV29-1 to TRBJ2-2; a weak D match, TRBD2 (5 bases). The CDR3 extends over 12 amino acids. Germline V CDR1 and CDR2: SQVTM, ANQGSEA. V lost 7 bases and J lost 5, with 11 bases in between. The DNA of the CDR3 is TGCAGCGCAAGGACGGGGACCGGGGAGCTGTTTTTT. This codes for CSARTGTGELFF.

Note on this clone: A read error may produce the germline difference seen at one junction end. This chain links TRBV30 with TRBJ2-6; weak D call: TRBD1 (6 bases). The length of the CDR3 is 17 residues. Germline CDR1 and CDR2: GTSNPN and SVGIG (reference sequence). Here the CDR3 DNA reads TGTGCCGGTTCCGGGACACGCAAGAACTCTGGGGCCAACGGCCTGACTTTC. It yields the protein CAGSGTRKNSGANGLTF.

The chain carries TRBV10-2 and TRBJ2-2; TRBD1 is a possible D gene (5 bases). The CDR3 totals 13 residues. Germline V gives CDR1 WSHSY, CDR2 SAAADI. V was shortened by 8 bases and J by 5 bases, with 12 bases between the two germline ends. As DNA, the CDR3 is TGCGCCAGCGGGGCAGGGTATACCGGGGAGCTGTTTTTT. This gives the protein CASGAGYTGELFF.

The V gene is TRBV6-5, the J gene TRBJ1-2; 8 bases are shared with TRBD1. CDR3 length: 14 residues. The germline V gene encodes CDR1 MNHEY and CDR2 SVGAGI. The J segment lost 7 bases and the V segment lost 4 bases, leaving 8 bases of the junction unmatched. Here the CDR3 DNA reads TGTGCCAGCAGTTCCCGGACAGGGCCCCGTGGCTACACCTTC. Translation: CASSSRTGPRGYTF.

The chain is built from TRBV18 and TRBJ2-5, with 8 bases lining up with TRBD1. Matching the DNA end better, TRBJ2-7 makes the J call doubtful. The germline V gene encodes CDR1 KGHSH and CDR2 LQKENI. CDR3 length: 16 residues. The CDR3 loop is CASSQGPGQATYEQYF. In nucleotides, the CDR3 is TGTGCCAGCTCACAGGGACCGGGACAGGCAACCTACGAGCAGTACTTC.

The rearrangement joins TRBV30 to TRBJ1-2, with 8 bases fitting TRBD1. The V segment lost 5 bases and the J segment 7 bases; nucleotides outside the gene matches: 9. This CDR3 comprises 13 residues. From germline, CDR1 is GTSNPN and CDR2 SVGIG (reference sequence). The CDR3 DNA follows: TGTGCCTGGGGCGCCCAGGGGGCGGGTGGCTACACCTTC. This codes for CAWGAQGAGGYTF.